This record covers a single T cell receptor beta chain. As handled by the study authors: Amplification with reference gene primers provided the estimates of nucleated cell counts. The assay was immunoSEQ multiplex PCR, and TCRdb's table has in-frame clones only and misses some. Clone size and the V and J calls come from that table; the DNA yielded D and trimming. The data show 250,000 to 300,000 clones, with roughly 85% seen just once and about 11% held by the top ten. The junction had 3 bases not matched to a gene; V was cut back by 6 bases and J by 4 bases. The CDR3 has 13 amino acids. Germline CDR1 and CDR2: SNHLY and FYNNEI. The sample originates from a study of blood T cell repertoires in COVID-19. Study details: Specimens from acute and convalescent COVID-19 originated in the United States, Italy and Spain.

The material sequenced was peripheral blood. This receptor was taken from a woman aged 70-85 years with acute or convalescent COVID-19. The rearrangement links TRBV2 to TRBJ1-3, with TRBD1 identical over 7 bases. This CDR3 is CASRVDRGNTIYF. CDR3 nucleotide sequence: TGTGCCAGCAGGGTGGACAGGGGAAACACCATATATTTT.